Listed below are T cell receptor beta chains from one sample, sequenced in a study of blood T cell repertoires in COVID-19. Generated by immunoSEQ multiplex PCR, the TCRdb table keeps only in-frame clones and is missing some. The repertoire holds 140,000 or so clones, with about 76% as singletons. The source material was peripheral blood. These receptors all stem from a human donor in a cohort sampled during active COVID-19. Each CDR3 is given with its conserved first and last residue. A D gene is named only where the DNA matches it firmly. Clone size is not always given. Where it is, it says once, few, many or a class for expanded clones.

abundance: few
v_gene: TRBV24-1
d_gene: TRBD1
j_gene: TRBJ2-1
CDR3aa: CATSAPDRGLDEQFF
CDR3nt: TGTGCCACCAGTGCCCCGGACAGGGGGCTGGATGAGCAGTTCTTC

abundance: NA
v_gene: TRBV4-3
d_gene: TRBD2
j_gene: TRBJ2-7
CDR3aa: CASSQGLAGYEQYF
CDR3nt: TGCGCCAGCAGCCAAGGACTAGCGGGGTACGAGCAGTACTTC

abundance: NA
v_gene: TRBV28
d_gene: TRBD1
j_gene: TRBJ1-2
CDR3aa: CASSGLGQGAFHYGYTF
CDR3nt: TGTGCCAGCAGTGGCCTGGGACAGGGGGCCTTTCACTATGGCTACACCTTC

abundance: once
v_gene: TRBV6-6
d_gene: TRBD2
j_gene: TRBJ2-5
CDR3aa: CASSSSGRAETQYF
CDR3nt: TGTGCCAGCAGTTCAAGCGGGAGGGCCGAGACCCAGTACTTC

abundance: NA
v_gene: TRBV4-1
d_gene: TRBD1
j_gene: TRBJ1-2
CDR3aa: CASSQEPGGAYYGYTF
CDR3nt: TGCGCCAGCAGCCAAGAACCAGGGGGCGCGTACTATGGCTACACCTTC

abundance: NA
v_gene: TRBV15
d_gene: TRBD1
j_gene: TRBJ2-1
CDR3aa: CATSEPTGGYEQFF
CDR3nt: TGTGCCACCAGCGAACCAACAGGGGGATATGAGCAGTTCTTC

abundance: NA
v_gene: TRBV5-1
d_gene: NA
j_gene: TRBJ1-6
CDR3aa: CASSGGYNNSPLHF
CDR3nt: TGCGCCAGCAGCGGGGGGTACAATAATTCACCCCTCCACTTT

abundance: NA
v_gene: TRBV7-9
d_gene: NA
j_gene: TRBJ1-5
CDR3aa: CASSNQANQPQHF
CDR3nt: TGTGCCAGCAGTAACCAAGCCAATCAGCCCCAGCATTTT

abundance: NA
v_gene: TRBV19
d_gene: TRBD1
j_gene: TRBJ1-6
CDR3aa: CASSLAQGDLDSPLHF
CDR3nt: TGTGCCAGTAGCCTCGCACAGGGGGATTTGGATTCACCCCTCCACTTT

abundance: NA
v_gene: TRBV4-3
d_gene: NA
j_gene: TRBJ2-2
CDR3aa: CASSQERQAPLNTGELFF
CDR3nt: TGCGCCAGCAGCCAAGAACGCCAGGCCCCACTGAACACCGGGGAGCTGTTTTTT

abundance: NA
v_gene: TRBV7-3
d_gene: NA
j_gene: TRBJ1-1
CDR3aa: CASSRSGTNRDTEAFF
CDR3nt: TGTGCCAGCAGCCGGTCGGGGACAAACCGGGACACTGAAGCTTTCTTT

abundance: NA
v_gene: TRBV4-3
d_gene: NA
j_gene: TRBJ2-7
CDR3aa: CVSSQVSRGEQYF
CDR3nt: TGCGTCAGCAGCCAAGTTTCTCGGGGAGAGCAGTACTTC

abundance: NA
v_gene: TRBV28
d_gene: NA
j_gene: TRBJ2-7
CDR3aa: CASSLHRGKNEQYF
CDR3nt: TGTGCCAGCAGTTTACACCGGGGTAAGAACGAGCAGTACTTC

abundance: NA
v_gene: TRBV9
d_gene: TRBD2
j_gene: TRBJ2-7
CDR3aa: CASSVSGGDEQYF
CDR3nt: TGTGCCAGCAGCGTGAGCGGGGGGGACGAGCAGTACTTC

abundance: NA
v_gene: TRBV29-1
d_gene: NA
j_gene: TRBJ2-2
CDR3aa: CSVVELWGEVPGELFF
CDR3nt: TGCAGCGTTGTTGAGTTGTGGGGGGAGGTCCCCGGGGAGCTGTTTTTT

abundance: NA
v_gene: TRBV7-9
d_gene: NA
j_gene: TRBJ2-3
CDR3aa: CASSLGPPGSDTQYF
CDR3nt: TGTGCCAGCAGCTTAGGACCCCCAGGGTCAGATACGCAGTATTTT

abundance: NA
v_gene: TRBV6-4
d_gene: TRBD1
j_gene: TRBJ1-5
CDR3aa: CASGGQGISPNQPQHF
CDR3nt: TGTGCCAGCGGGGGACAGGGAATTTCACCTAATCAGCCCCAGCATTTT

abundance: NA
v_gene: TRBV19
d_gene: NA
j_gene: TRBJ2-7
CDR3aa: CASSIRAGGSYEQYF
CDR3nt: TGTGCCAGTAGTATAAGGGCGGGTGGCTCCTACGAGCAGTACTTC

abundance: NA
v_gene: TRBV24-1
d_gene: TRBD2
j_gene: TRBJ2-7
CDR3aa: CATSDLVSGSSYEQYF
CDR3nt: TGTGCCACCAGTGACCTCGTTAGCGGGTCCTCCTACGAGCAGTACTTC

abundance: few
v_gene: TRBV24-1
d_gene: NA
j_gene: TRBJ1-2
CDR3aa: CATSFTGVGYTF
CDR3nt: TGTGCCACCAGTTTTACAGGTGTTGGCTACACCTTC

abundance: NA
v_gene: TRBV5-4
d_gene: TRBD2
j_gene: TRBJ2-1
CDR3aa: CASSFGGSGSIRNEQFF
CDR3nt: TGTGCCAGCAGCTTTGGAGGTAGCGGGAGTATCCGCAATGAGCAGTTCTTC

abundance: NA
v_gene: TRBV28
d_gene: NA
j_gene: TRBJ2-7
CDR3aa: CASSSFYEQYF
CDR3nt: TGTGCCAGCAGCTCCTTCTACGAGCAGTACTTC

abundance: NA
v_gene: TRBV4-3
d_gene: NA
j_gene: TRBJ2-3
CDR3aa: CASSQDRTDTQYF
CDR3nt: TGCGCCAGCAGCCAAGATCGTACAGATACGCAGTATTTT

abundance: NA
v_gene: TRBV10-3
d_gene: TRBD2
j_gene: TRBJ2-7
CDR3aa: CAINPGLAGAGEQYF
CDR3nt: TGTGCCATCAATCCGGGACTAGCGGGAGCGGGCGAGCAGTACTTC

abundance: NA
v_gene: TRBV11-2
d_gene: TRBD1
j_gene: TRBJ1-6
CDR3aa: CASSLAAGGPNSPLHF
CDR3nt: TGTGCCAGCAGCTTAGCGGCAGGGGGCCCGAATTCACCCCTCCACTTT

abundance: NA
v_gene: TRBV7-8
d_gene: TRBD1
j_gene: TRBJ1-2
CDR3aa: CASSRDRAVANYGYTF
CDR3nt: TGTGCCAGCAGCCGGGACAGGGCTGTAGCTAACTATGGCTACACCTTC

abundance: NA
v_gene: TRBV5-1
d_gene: NA
j_gene: TRBJ2-7
CDR3aa: CASRRGDRSYEQYF
CDR3nt: TGCGCCAGCAGGCGGGGAGATCGCTCCTACGAGCAGTACTTC

abundance: NA
v_gene: TRBV7-9
d_gene: TRBD2
j_gene: TRBJ2-7
CDR3aa: CASSSGTSLPREQYF
CDR3nt: TGTGCCAGCAGCTCAGGGACTAGCCTGCCTCGCGAGCAGTACTTC

abundance: NA
v_gene: TRBV9
d_gene: TRBD1
j_gene: TRBJ1-4
CDR3aa: CASSSRTGGTNEKLFF
CDR3nt: TGTGCCAGCAGCTCCCGGACAGGGGGGACTAATGAAAAACTGTTTTTT

abundance: few
v_gene: TRBV4-2
d_gene: NA
j_gene: TRBJ1-6
CDR3aa: CASSHEAGRDNSPLHF
CDR3nt: TGTGCCAGCAGCCACGAGGCGGGCCGTGATAATTCACCCCTCCACTTT

abundance: once
v_gene: TRBV7-6
d_gene: NA
j_gene: TRBJ2-1
CDR3aa: CASSLTGSSYNEQFF
CDR3nt: TGTGCCAGCAGCTTAACCGGGAGCTCCTACAATGAGCAGTTCTTC

abundance: NA
v_gene: TRBV7-9
d_gene: TRBD1
j_gene: TRBJ1-2
CDR3aa: CASSRDRGRNYGYTF
CDR3nt: TGTGCCAGCAGCCGTGACAGGGGGCGAAACTATGGCTACACCTTC

abundance: NA
v_gene: TRBV19
d_gene: NA
j_gene: TRBJ2-7
CDR3aa: CASSIGWLSTYEQYF
CDR3nt: TGTGCCAGTAGTATAGGGTGGTTAAGCACCTACGAGCAGTACTTC

abundance: NA
v_gene: TRBV29-1
d_gene: TRBD2
j_gene: TRBJ2-3
CDR3aa: CSVDGGSSGRTDTQYF
CDR3nt: TGCAGCGTTGATGGAGGTTCTAGCGGGAGGACAGATACGCAGTATTTT

abundance: NA
v_gene: TRBV18
d_gene: TRBD2
j_gene: TRBJ2-7
CDR3aa: CASSPGSGSDEQYF
CDR3nt: TGTGCCAGCTCACCCGGTAGCGGGAGTGACGAGCAGTACTTC

abundance: once
v_gene: TRBV10-3
d_gene: NA
j_gene: TRBJ2-3
CDR3aa: CAIQVGSDTDTQYF
CDR3nt: TGTGCCATCCAGGTCGGTAGCGACACAGATACGCAGTATTTT

abundance: NA
v_gene: TRBV19
d_gene: NA
j_gene: TRBJ2-1
CDR3aa: CASSMLQEQFF
CDR3nt: TGTGCCAGTAGTATGCTGCAGGAGCAGTTCTTC

abundance: NA
v_gene: TRBV27
d_gene: TRBD2
j_gene: TRBJ2-1
CDR3aa: CASRQGLAGGGSYNEQFF
CDR3nt: TGTGCCAGCAGACAGGGACTAGCGGGAGGTGGGTCCTACAATGAGCAGTTCTTC

abundance: few
v_gene: TRBV6-2/TRBV6-3
d_gene: NA
j_gene: TRBJ1-3
CDR3aa: CASSFPGGAYHSGNTIYF
CDR3nt: TGTGCCAGCAGTTTCCCAGGAGGGGCCTATCACTCTGGAAACACCATATATTTT

abundance: NA
v_gene: TRBV4-1
d_gene: NA
j_gene: TRBJ2-1
CDR3aa: CAVSTRRSYNEQFF
CDR3nt: TGCGCCGTATCGACTAGAAGGTCCTACAATGAGCAGTTCTTC

abundance: few
v_gene: TRBV7-8
d_gene: TRBD2
j_gene: TRBJ2-7
CDR3aa: CASSLGTSASYEQYF
CDR3nt: TGTGCCAGCAGCTTAGGGACTAGCGCCTCCTACGAGCAGTACTTC

abundance: once
v_gene: TRBV5-1
d_gene: NA
j_gene: TRBJ2-2
CDR3aa: CASSSGQTGNSGELFF
CDR3nt: TGCGCCAGCAGCTCCGGACAGACTGGAAACTCCGGGGAGCTGTTTTTT

abundance: NA
v_gene: TRBV7-2
d_gene: TRBD2
j_gene: TRBJ2-7
CDR3aa: CASSQTSGGYEQYF
CDR3nt: TGTGCCAGCAGCCAGACTAGCGGGGGGTACGAGCAGTACTTC

abundance: few
v_gene: TRBV27
d_gene: TRBD2
j_gene: TRBJ2-3
CDR3aa: CASSLIAGGGDTQYF
CDR3nt: TGTGCCAGCAGTTTAATAGCGGGAGGAGGGGATACGCAGTATTTT

abundance: NA
v_gene: TRBV19
d_gene: NA
j_gene: TRBJ2-1
CDR3aa: CASSHPGGAYNEQFF
CDR3nt: TGTGCCAGTAGCCATCCGGGGGGCGCCTACAATGAGCAGTTCTTC

abundance: NA
v_gene: TRBV2
d_gene: NA
j_gene: TRBJ1-5
CDR3aa: CASSRSGTLNQPQHF
CDR3nt: TGTGCCAGCAGCAGATCCGGGACACTCAATCAGCCCCAGCATTTT

abundance: NA
v_gene: TRBV5-6
d_gene: NA
j_gene: TRBJ2-7
CDR3aa: CASSLAFGVTAYEQYF
CDR3nt: TGTGCCAGCAGCTTGGCATTCGGTGTCACCGCCTACGAGCAGTACTTC